A selection of T cell receptor beta chains follows, all from one sample in a study of lymphopenia after photon versus proton radiotherapy. Sequencing was performed with immunoSEQ multiplex PCR; in TCRdb, only in-frame clones are kept and a portion is missing. The sample includes approximately 20,000 clones, roughly nine tenths of them seen just once. Here the sequenced sample was peripheral blood, taken from a patient treated with proton-based radiotherapy. These receptor sequences come from a man between 65 and 85 years old with pancreatic cancer. Both conserved end residues are part of each CDR3. A D gene is named only where the DNA matches it firmly. Size values are once, few and many counts, or a class for expanded clones, and some rows have none.

J: TRBJ2-3
V: TRBV6-1
size: NA
D: NA
CDR3: CASRIAGHSTDTQYF
DNA: TGTGCCAGCAGGATCGCGGGACACTCCACAGATACGCAGTATTTT

J: TRBJ2-3
V: TRBV15
size: NA
D: TRBD2
CDR3: CATSSPPVAGRGDTQYF
DNA: TGTGCCACCAGCAGTCCTCCGGTAGCGGGGCGGGGAGATACGCAGTATTTT

J: TRBJ2-4
V: TRBV6-5
size: NA
D: NA
CDR3: CASSYNSPAKNIQYF
DNA: TGTGCCAGCAGTTACAATTCCCCTGCCAAAAACATTCAGTACTTC

J: TRBJ1-2
V: TRBV5-1
size: few
D: NA
CDR3: CASSLDPSVGGYTF
DNA: TGCGCCAGCAGCTTGGATCCTTCCGTGGGTGGCTACACCTTC

J: TRBJ2-6
V: TRBV6-4
size: NA
D: NA
CDR3: CASSDVNSGANVLTF
DNA: TGTGCCAGCAGTGACGTGAACTCTGGGGCCAACGTCCTGACTTTC

J: TRBJ1-2
V: TRBV29-1
size: once
D: NA
CDR3: CSVAGAGGYTF
DNA: TGCAGCGTTGCTGGGGCAGGTGGCTACACCTTC

J: TRBJ1-6
V: TRBV9
size: NA
D: NA
CDR3: CASSPEGGSENYNSPLHF
DNA: TGTGCCAGCAGCCCAGAGGGGGGTTCCGAGAACTATAATTCACCCCTCCACTTT

J: TRBJ1-5
V: TRBV5-4
size: few
D: NA
CDR3: CASSLDGQPQHF
DNA: TGTGCCAGCAGCCTGGACGGTCAGCCCCAGCATTTT

J: TRBJ1-4
V: TRBV7-2
size: once
D: NA
CDR3: CASSSRASANEKLFF
DNA: TGTGCCAGCAGCTCGAGGGCTTCGGCTAATGAAAAACTGTTTTTT

J: TRBJ2-4
V: TRBV4-1
size: few
D: TRBD2
CDR3: CASSHGLAGGRAKNIQYF
DNA: TGCGCCAGCAGCCACGGACTAGCGGGAGGTAGGGCCAAAAACATTCAGTACTTC